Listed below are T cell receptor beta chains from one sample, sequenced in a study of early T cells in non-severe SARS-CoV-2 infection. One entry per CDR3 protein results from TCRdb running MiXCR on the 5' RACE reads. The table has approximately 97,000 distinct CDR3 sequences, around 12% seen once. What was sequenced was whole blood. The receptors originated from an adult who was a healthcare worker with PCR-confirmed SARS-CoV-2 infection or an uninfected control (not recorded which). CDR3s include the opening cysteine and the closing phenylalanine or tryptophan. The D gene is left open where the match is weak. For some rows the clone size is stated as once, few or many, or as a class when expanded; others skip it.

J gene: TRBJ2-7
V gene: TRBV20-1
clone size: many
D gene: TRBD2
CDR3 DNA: TGCAGTGCTAGACAACCTCAAGCGGGAGGCGCCGAGCAGTACTTC
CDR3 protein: CSARQPQAGGAEQYF

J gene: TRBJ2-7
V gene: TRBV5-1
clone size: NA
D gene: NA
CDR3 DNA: TGCGCCAGCAGCCCGACAAACTCCTACGAGCAGTACTTC
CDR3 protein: CASSPTNSYEQYF

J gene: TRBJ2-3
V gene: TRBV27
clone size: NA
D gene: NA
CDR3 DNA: TGTGCCAGCAGTTTTCGGGCTAGAGCTGCAGATACGCAGTATTTT
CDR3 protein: CASSFRARAADTQYF

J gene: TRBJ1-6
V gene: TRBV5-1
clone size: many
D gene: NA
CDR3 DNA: TGCGCCAGCAGCTTGGGGGTTAGCTCACCCCTCCACTTT
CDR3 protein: CASSLGVSSPLHF

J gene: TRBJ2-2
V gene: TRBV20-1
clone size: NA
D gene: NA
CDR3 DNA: TGCAGTGCTAGAGATTATAGCGGAGGGGACACCGGGGAGCTGTTTTTT
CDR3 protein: CSARDYSGGDTGELFF

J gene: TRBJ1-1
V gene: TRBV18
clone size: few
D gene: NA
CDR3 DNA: TGTGCCAGCTCACCCCGTTCCAGGGTTGACACTGAAGCTTTCTTT
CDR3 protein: CASSPRSRVDTEAFF

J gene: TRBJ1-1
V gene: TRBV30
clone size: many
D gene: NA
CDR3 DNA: TGTGCCTCCGCCAGGGGAACGAACACTGAAGCTTTCTTT
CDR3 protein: CASARGTNTEAFF

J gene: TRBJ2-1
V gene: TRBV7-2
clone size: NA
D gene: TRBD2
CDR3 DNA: TGTGCCAGCAGTCTCGACGCGGGAGGGTACAATGAGCAGTTCTTC
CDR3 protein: CASSLDAGGYNEQFF

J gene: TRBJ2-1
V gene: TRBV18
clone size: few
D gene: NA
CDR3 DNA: TGTGCCAGCTCACCTCAGGCGGGGAATGAGCAGTTCTTC
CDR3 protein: CASSPQAGNEQFF

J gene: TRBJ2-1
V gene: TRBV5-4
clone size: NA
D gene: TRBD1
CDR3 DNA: TGTGCCAGCAGACAGGGGGGTCCCTACAATGAGCAGTTCTTC
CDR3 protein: CASRQGGPYNEQFF

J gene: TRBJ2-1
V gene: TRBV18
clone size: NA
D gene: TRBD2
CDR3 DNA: TGTGCCAGCTCACCAGCCGGGACTAGCGGGAGCGATGAGCAGTTCTTC
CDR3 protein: CASSPAGTSGSDEQFF

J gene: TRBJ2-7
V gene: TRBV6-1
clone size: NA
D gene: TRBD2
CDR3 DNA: TGTGCCAGCAGTACGACTAGCGATTCCTACGAGCAGTACTTC
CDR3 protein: CASSTTSDSYEQYF

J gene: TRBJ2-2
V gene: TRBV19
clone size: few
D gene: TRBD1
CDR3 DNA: TGTGCCAGTAAGCTGACAGGGCAAGGGGAGCTGTTTTTT
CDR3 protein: CASKLTGQGELFF

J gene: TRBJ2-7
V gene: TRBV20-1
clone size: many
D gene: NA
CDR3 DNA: TGCAGTGCCCCATACGCCCAGCTCGAGCAGTACTTC
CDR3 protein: CSAPYAQLEQYF

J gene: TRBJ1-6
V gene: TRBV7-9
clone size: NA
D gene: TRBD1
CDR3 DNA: TGTGCCAGCAGCTTACCAGGGGGCGATTCACCCCTCCACTTT
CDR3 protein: CASSLPGGDSPLHF

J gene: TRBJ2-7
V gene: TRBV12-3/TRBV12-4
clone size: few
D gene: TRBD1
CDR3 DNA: TGTGCCAGCAGTTTAGTAAGGACAGGGACGGAGCAGTACTTC
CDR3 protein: CASSLVRTGTEQYF

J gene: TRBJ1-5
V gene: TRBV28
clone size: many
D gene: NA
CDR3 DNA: TGTGCCAGCAGCCGAGACCGAGCCAGAAGCAATCAGCCCCAGCATTTT
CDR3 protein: CASSRDRARSNQPQHF

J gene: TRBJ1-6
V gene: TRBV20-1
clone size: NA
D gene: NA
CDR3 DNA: TGCAGTGCTAAAGGAAATTCACCCCTCCACTTT
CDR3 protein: CSAKGNSPLHF

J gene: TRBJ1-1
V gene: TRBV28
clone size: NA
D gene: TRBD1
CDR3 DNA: TGTGCCAGCAGCCTAGGGACAGGAGCTTTCTTT
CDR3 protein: CASSLGTGAFF

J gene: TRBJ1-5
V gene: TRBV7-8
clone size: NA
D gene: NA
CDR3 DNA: TGTGCCAGCAGCTTAGCGGCGACCACCAATCAGCCCCAGCATTTT
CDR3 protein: CASSLAATTNQPQHF

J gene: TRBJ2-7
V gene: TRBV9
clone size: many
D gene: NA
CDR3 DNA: TGTGCCAGCAGCGTAGATCACAAGCCCTACGAGCAGTACTTC
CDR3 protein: CASSVDHKPYEQYF

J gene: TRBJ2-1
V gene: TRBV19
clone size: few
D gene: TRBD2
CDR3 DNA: TGTGCCAGTAGTATTCACCATATAGCGGGAGGGCCGGGCTCCTACAATGAGCAGTTCTTC
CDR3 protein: CASSIHHIAGGPGSYNEQFF

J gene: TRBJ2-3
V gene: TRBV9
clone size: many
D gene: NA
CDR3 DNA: TGTGCCAGCAGCGTAGAGACAGTCACAGATACGCAGTATTTT
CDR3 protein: CASSVETVTDTQYF

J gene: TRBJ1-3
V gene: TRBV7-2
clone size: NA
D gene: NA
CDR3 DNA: TGTGCCAGCAGCATCAGCTCCGGCGGTGGAAACACCATATATTTT
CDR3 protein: CASSISSGGGNTIYF

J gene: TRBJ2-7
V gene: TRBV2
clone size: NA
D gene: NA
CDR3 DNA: TGTGCCAGCAGGGCGAGGGGGAGCACCTACGAGCAGTACTTC
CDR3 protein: CASRARGSTYEQYF

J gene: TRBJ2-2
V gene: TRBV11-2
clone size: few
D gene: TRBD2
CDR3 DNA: TGTGCCAGCAGTCGCTGGCGGGAGGGCTACTACACCGGGGAGCTGTTTTTT
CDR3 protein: CASSRWREGYYTGELFF

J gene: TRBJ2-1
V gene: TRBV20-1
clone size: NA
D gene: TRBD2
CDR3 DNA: TGCAGTGCCCAGCGGGACTCCTACAATGAGCAGTTCTTC
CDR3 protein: CSAQRDSYNEQFF

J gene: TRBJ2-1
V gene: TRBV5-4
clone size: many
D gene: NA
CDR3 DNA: TGTGCCAGCAGCTCCGAGGGCAGTTACAATGAGCAGTTCTTC
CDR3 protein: CASSSEGSYNEQFF

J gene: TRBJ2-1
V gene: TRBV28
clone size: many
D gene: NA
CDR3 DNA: TGTGCCAGCAGTTTTTTCCGGGGGACCAACTCCTACAATGAGCAGTTCTTC
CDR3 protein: CASSFFRGTNSYNEQFF

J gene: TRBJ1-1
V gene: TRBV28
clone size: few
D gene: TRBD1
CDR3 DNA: TGTGCCAGCAGGGCCGTTTGGGACAGGGAGGAGAAGACTGAAGCTTTCTTT
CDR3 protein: CASRAVWDREEKTEAFF

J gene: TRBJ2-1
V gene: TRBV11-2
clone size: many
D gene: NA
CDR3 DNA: TGTGCCAGCAGCCTCAGGAATGAGCAGTTCTTC
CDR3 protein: CASSLRNEQFF

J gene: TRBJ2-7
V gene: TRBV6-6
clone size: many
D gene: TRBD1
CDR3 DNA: TGTGCCAGCAGTTCAGGGACAGGTACCTACGAGCAGTACTTC
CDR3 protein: CASSSGTGTYEQYF

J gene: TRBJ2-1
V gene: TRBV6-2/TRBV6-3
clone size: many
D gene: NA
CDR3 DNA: TGTGCCAGCAGGCACGGATGGCGGGTCCATGAGCAGTTCTTC
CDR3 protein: CASRHGWRVHEQFF

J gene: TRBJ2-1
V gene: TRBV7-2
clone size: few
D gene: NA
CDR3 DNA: TGTGCCAGCAGCGCGGAAACCTCCTACAATGAGCAGTTCTTC
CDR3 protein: CASSAETSYNEQFF

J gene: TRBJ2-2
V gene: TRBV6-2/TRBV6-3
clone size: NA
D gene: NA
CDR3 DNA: TGTGCCAGCAGCCCTGTTCTTGGGGAGCTGTTTTTT
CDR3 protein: CASSPVLGELFF

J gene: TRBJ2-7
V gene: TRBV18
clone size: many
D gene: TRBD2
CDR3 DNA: TGTGCCAGCTCACCACCAGGACTAGCGGGTCTCGCCTACGAGCAGTACTTC
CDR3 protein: CASSPPGLAGLAYEQYF

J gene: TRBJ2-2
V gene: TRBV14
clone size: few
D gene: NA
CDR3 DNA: TGTGCCAGCAGCCAAGATATTAGCGGCACCGGGGAGCTGTTTTTT
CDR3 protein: CASSQDISGTGELFF

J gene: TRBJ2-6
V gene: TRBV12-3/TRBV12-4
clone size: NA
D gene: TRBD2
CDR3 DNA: TGTGCCAGCAGGTCGACTAGCGGGAGGGCTGGTGGGGCCAACGTCCTGACTTTC
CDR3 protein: CASRSTSGRAGGANVLTF

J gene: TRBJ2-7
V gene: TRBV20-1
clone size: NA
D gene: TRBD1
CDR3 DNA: TGCAGTGCGGGACAGGGGTCGACCTACGAGCAGTACTTC
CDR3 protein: CSAGQGSTYEQYF

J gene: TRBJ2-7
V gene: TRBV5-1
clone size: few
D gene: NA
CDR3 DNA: TGCGCCAGCAGCTCCCCAGGGGTCCACGAGCAGTACTTC
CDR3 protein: CASSSPGVHEQYF